These 18 T cell receptor beta chains were sequenced from one sample in a study of shared clonotypes between healthy human individuals. Generated by immunoSEQ multiplex PCR, the TCRdb table keeps only in-frame clones and is missing some. The sample carries 2 million or so clones, approximately 94% recorded once. As defined, naive CD8 cells were CD45RO-negative and positively selected for CCR7, with terminally differentiated effector memory CD45RA+ cells excluded. Material: naive CD8+ T cells sorted from blood. The receptors shown here come from a man between 18 and 29 years old in good health.

CDR3 sequence: CASSHSTGGTSDYGYTF. In DNA, the CDR3 is TGTGCCAGCAGCCACTCAACTGGAGGAACCTCTGACTATGGCTACACCTTC. This chain joins TRBV16 and TRBJ1-2; D is undetermined. Germline-derived CDR1 and CDR2 are KGHSY and FQNENV. The CDR3 runs to 17 residues. V was clipped by 3 bases and J by 3 bases, with 20 bases between them. The full variable domain, completed using reference TRBV16 and TRBJ1-2, is GEEVAQTPKHLVRGEGQKAKLYCAPIKGHSYVFWYQQVLKNEFKFLISFQNENVFDETGMPKERFSAKCLPNSPCSLEIQATKLEDSAVYFCASSHSTGGTSDYGYTFGSGTRLTVV.

This sequence joins TRBV13 and TRBJ1-1; maybe TRBD1 (6 bases). Germline CDR1 PRHDT, CDR2 FYEKMQ (reference sequence). The CDR3 contains 15 residues. V was pared by 5 bases and J by 0 bases, with 13 bases between. CDR3 residues: CASSTRQVMNTEAFF. The CDR3 nucleotides are TGTGCCAGCAGCACGAGACAGGTTATGAACACTGAAGCTTTCTTT.

Here the CDR3 DNA reads TGCGCCAGCAGCCAGGTCGGAAAGCTAAACAATGAGCAGTTCTTC. It specifies CASSQVGKLNNEQFF. The chain links TRBV4-1 to TRBJ2-1; D is unresolved. CDR3 length: 15 residues. Trimming took off 3 bases at V and 5 bases at J, with 14 bases between the two ends. The V gene's germline CDR1 is MGHRA and CDR2 YSYEKL.

The chain joins TRBV10-3 to TRBJ2-5; 8 bases align to TRBD2. The CDR3 has 14 residues. CDR1 is ENHRY and CDR2 is SYGVKD in the germline V gene. V lost 6 bases, J lost 5 bases, and 8 bases stayed unmatched. The CDR3 region has the DNA TGTGCCATCAGCGCGGGAGGCACAAGGGAGACCCAGTACTTC. Protein: CAISAGGTRETQYF.

The chain links TRBV27 to TRBJ2-1; TRBD2 is a possible D gene (5 bases). The germline V gene has CDR1 MNHEY and CDR2 SMNVEV (reference sequence). CDR3 size: 15 residues. Trimming left V 5 bases short and J 2 bases short, with 13 bases between. The CDR3 here is CASSPDTGTYNEQFF. CDR3 nucleotide sequence: TGTGCCAGCAGTCCCGACACGGGGACCTACAATGAGCAGTTCTTC.

The chain combines TRBV11-2 with TRBJ2-5; 7 positions agree with TRBD1. Per germline, CDR1 SGHAT and CDR2 FQNNGV. V shed 1 base and J 5 bases; nucleotides not matched to a gene: 7. The CDR3 covers 15 residues. CDR3 sequence reads: CASSLGTGEGETQYF. As DNA, the CDR3 is TGTGCCAGCAGCTTAGGAACAGGGGAAGGGGAGACCCAGTACTTC.

The rearrangement links TRBV9 to TRBJ1-1, with unresolved D. V gave up 3 bases and J gave up 4 bases, with 13 bases separating them. Germline assignment: CDR1 SGDLS and CDR2 YYNGEE. The CDR3 consists of 14 residues. For the CDR3, the DNA is TGTGCCAGCAGCGCCAGGCCACGTGGCACTGAAGCTTTCTTT. Translating it yields CASSARPRGTEAFF.

The J gene is TRBJ1-3, the V gene TRBV11-2, with 7 bases matching TRBD1. V was pared by 3 bases and J by 2 bases, with 4 bases of the junction left unmatched. This CDR3 spans 15 amino acids. CDR1 SGHAT and CDR2 FQNNGV come from the germline V gene. The CDR3: CASSFDRDPGNTIYF. The CDR3 DNA sequence: TGTGCCAGCAGCTTTGACAGGGACCCTGGAAACACCATATATTTT.

The chain has TRBV9 and TRBJ1-2, with D unclear. The CDR3 spans 17 residues. The germline V gene encodes CDR1 SGDLS and CDR2 YYNGEE. Trimming stripped 3 bases from V and 0 bases from J, with 18 bases between. In DNA form, the CDR3 reads TGTGCCAGCAGCGCCGGGCCCGAACCCTTAGCTAACTATGGCTACACCTTC. Its protein product is CASSAGPEPLANYGYTF.

The chain recombines TRBV27 with TRBJ2-1, with D maybe TRBD1 (6 bases). The CDR3 runs to 15 residues. Germline loops: CDR1 MNHEY, CDR2 SMNVEV (reference sequence). V dropped 1 base and J dropped 3 bases, with 10 bases sitting between them. As DNA, the CDR3 is TGTGCCAGCAGTTTATGGGGGCTGAGCTACAATGAGCAGTTCTTC. Protein product: CASSLWGLSYNEQFF.

The chain joins TRBV4-1 to TRBJ2-7; possibly TRBD1 for D (6 bases). Germline V gene sequence: CDR1 MGHRA, CDR2 YSYEKL. The ends were cut back, 6 bases at V and 6 bases at J, with 12 bases in the middle. The CDR3 consists of 12 residues. The CDR3 region has the DNA TGCGCCAGCAGTAATACAGGGCGCGAGCAGTACTTC. Translating it yields CASSNTGREQYF.

This sequence joins TRBV25-1 and TRBJ1-1; D possibly corresponds to TRBD1 (5 bases). Germline-derived CDR1 and CDR2 are MGHDK and SYGVNS. The CDR3 has 14 amino acids. V lost 1 base, J lost 3 bases, and 9 bases lay in between. CDR3 sequence (DNA): TGTGCCAGCAGTGAATGGGGGGGAGACACTGAAGCTTTCTTT. Its protein is CASSEWGGDTEAFF.

The rearrangement joins TRBV11-1 to TRBJ2-7, with unresolved D. The germline V and J ends were trimmed by 0 bases and 1 base, with 13 bases remaining between them. The CDR3 is 16 residues long. Germline CDR1 SGHAT, CDR2 FQDESV (reference sequence). CDR3 in amino acids: CASSLARGVSSYEQYF. Here the CDR3 DNA reads TGTGCCAGCAGCTTAGCGCGAGGAGTCAGTTCCTACGAGCAGTACTTC.

This sequence joins TRBV5-4 and TRBJ2-3, with a tentative D call TRBD2 (6 bases). V was shortened by 2 bases and J by 5 bases, with 12 bases between the two germline ends. Per the germline V gene, CDR1 is SGHNT and CDR2 is YYREEE (reference sequence). The CDR3 runs 14 residues. This CDR3 is CASSLTGVGDTQYF. CDR3 DNA: TGTGCCAGCAGCTTAACGGGAGTAGGAGATACGCAGTATTTT.

The gene calls are TRBV27 and TRBJ1-1, with D maybe TRBD1 (5 bases). Between the trimmed V and J ends, which lost 6 bases and 10 bases, there was a span of 15 bases. CDR3 length: 12 residues. Germline V CDR1 and CDR2: MNHEY, SMNVEV (reference sequence). The CDR3 nucleotides are TGTGCCAGCAGCCCCCGCGGGGGGGTAGCTTTCTTT. Amino acid sequence: CASSPRGGVAFF.

The chain is built from TRBV9 and TRBJ2-1, with D uncertain. The CDR3 totals 14 residues. In germline, CDR1 is SGDLS, CDR2 YYNGEE. Trimming took off 6 bases at V and 6 bases at J, with 16 bases between the two ends. CDR3 bases: TGTGCCAGCAACCCAAACTCCTTTGTCAATGAGCAGTTCTTC. The encoded protein is CASNPNSFVNEQFF.

Notes on this clone: The sample has other DNA sequences that encode this CDR3 too. The rearrangement links TRBV5-1 to TRBJ2-7, with D perhaps TRBD2 (5 bases). The germline V gene encodes CDR1 SGHRS and CDR2 YFSETQ. Deletions cut 1 base from V and 0 bases from J, with 8 bases between. The CDR3 runs 14 residues. The CDR3 DNA reads TGCGCCAGCAGCTTGTTGGGGAGCTCCTACGAGCAGTACTTC. Residues: CASSLLGSSYEQYF. The whole variable domain, remainder taken from reference TRBV5-1 and TRBJ2-7, is KAGVTQTPRYLIKTRGQQVTLSCSPISGHRSVSWYQQTPGQGLQFLFEYFSETQRNKGNFPGRFSGRQFSNSRSEMNVSTLELGDSALYLCASSLLGSSYEQYFGPGTRLTVT.

As for this clone: Different DNA sequences within this sample yield the same CDR3. V is TRBV11-2 and J is TRBJ1-1; no clear D gene. The CDR3 covers 11 residues. The germline V gene has CDR1 SGHAT and CDR2 FQNNGV. The V end was cut by 1 base, the J end by 4 bases, with 1 base between. The CDR3 spells CASSLATEAFF. For the CDR3, the DNA is TGTGCCAGCAGCTTAGCCACTGAAGCTTTCTTT. The whole variable domain, filled in from reference TRBV11-2 and TRBJ1-1, reads EAGVAQSPRYKIIEKRQSVAFWCNPISGHATLYWYQQILGQGPKLLIQFQNNGVVDDSQLPKDRFSAERLKGVDSTLKIQPAKLEDSAVYLCASSLATEAFFGQGTRLTVV.